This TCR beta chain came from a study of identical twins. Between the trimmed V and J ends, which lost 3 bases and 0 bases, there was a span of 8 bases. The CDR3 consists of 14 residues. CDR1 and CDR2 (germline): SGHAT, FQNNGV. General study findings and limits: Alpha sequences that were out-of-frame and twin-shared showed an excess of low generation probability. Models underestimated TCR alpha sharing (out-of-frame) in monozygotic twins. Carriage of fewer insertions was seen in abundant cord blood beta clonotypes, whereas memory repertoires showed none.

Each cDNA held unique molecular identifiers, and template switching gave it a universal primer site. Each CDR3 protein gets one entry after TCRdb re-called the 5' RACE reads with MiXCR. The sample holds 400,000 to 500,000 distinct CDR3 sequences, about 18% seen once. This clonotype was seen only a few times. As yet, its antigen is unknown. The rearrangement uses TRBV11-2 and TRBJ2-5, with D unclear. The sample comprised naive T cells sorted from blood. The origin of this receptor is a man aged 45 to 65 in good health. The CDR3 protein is CASSLGRNQETQYF. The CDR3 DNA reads TGTGCCAGCAGCTTGGGAAGAAACCAAGAGACCCAGTACTTC.